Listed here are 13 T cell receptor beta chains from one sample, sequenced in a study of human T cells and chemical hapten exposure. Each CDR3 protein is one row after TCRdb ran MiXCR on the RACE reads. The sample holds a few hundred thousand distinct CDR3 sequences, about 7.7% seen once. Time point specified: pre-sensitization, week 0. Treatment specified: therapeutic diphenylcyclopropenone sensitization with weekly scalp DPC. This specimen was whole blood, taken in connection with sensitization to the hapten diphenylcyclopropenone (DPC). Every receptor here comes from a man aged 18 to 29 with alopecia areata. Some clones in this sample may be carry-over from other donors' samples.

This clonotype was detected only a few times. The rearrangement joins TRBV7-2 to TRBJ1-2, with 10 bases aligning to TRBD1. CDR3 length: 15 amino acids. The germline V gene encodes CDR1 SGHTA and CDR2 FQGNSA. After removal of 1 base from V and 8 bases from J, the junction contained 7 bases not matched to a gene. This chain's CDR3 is CASSLEFGTGVGYTF. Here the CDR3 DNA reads TGTGCCAGCAGCTTAGAATTCGGGACAGGGGTCGGCTACACCTTC.

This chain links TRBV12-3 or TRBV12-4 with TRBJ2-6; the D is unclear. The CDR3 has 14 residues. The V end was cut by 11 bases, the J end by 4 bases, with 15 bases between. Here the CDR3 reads CACSTGAGANVLTF. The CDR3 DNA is TGTGCCTGCTCGACGGGTGCAGGGGCCAACGTCCTGACTTTC.

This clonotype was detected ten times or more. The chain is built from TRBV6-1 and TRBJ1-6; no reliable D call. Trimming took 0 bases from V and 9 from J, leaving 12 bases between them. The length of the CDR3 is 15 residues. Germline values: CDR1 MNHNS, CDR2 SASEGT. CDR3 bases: TGTGCCAGCAGTGAAGCCGGCCTCGGTGGTTCACCCCTCCACTTT. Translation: CASSEAGLGGSPLHF.

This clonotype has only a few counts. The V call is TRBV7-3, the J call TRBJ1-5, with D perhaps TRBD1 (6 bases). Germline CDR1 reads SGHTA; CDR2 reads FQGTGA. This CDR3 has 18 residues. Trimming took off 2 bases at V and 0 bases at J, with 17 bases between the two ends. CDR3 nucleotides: TGTGCCAGCAGCTTAGGAAACGGGGGCCTGGATAGCAATCAGCCCCAGCATTTT. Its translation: CASSLGNGGLDSNQPQHF.

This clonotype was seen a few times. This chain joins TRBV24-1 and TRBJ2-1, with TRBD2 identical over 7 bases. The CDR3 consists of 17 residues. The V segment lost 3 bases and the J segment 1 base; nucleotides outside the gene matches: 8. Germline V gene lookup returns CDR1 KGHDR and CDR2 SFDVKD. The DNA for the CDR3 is TGTGCCACCAGTGATCCTAAGCGGGGCGAATCCTACAATGAGCAGTTCTTC. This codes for CATSDPKRGESYNEQFF.

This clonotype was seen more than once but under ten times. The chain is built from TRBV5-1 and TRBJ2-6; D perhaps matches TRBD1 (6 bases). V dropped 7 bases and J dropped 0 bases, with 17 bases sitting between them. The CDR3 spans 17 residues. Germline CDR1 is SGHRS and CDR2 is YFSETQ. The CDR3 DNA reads TGCGCCAGCGGCGAAGGGGGTAGGCTCTCTGGGGCCAACGTCCTGACTTTC. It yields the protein CASGEGGRLSGANVLTF.

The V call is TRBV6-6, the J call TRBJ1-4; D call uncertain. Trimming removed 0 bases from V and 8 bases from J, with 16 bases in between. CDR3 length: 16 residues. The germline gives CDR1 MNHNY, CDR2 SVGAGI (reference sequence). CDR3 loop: CASSYSYGEGKEKLFF. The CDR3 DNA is TGTGCCAGCAGTTACTCCTACGGGGAGGGAAAAGAAAAACTGTTTTTT.

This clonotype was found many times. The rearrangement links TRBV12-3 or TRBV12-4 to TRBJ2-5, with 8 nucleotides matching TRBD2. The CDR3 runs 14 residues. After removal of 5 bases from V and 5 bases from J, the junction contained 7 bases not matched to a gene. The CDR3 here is CASSLGTRGETQYF. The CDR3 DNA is TGTGCCAGCAGTCTCGGGACTAGAGGGGAGACCCAGTACTTC.

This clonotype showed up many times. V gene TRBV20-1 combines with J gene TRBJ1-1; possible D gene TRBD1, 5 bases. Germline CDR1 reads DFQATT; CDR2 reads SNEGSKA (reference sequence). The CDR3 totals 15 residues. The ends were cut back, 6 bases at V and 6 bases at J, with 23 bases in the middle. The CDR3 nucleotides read TGCAGTGCCAGAAGTCTCGGGACTATGCTATCTGAAGCTTTCTTT. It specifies CSARSLGTMLSEAFF.

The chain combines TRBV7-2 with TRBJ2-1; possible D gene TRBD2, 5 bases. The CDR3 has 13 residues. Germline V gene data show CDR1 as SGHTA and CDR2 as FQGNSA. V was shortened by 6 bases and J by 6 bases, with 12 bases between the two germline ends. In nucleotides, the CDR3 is TGTGCCAGCAGGTCAGACTACTTCAATGAGCAGTTCTTC. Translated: CASRSDYFNEQFF.

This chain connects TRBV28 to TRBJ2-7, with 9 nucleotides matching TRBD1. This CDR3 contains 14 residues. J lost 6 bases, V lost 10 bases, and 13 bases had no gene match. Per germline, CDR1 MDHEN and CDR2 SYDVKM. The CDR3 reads CATRDRGSSREQYF. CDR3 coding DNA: TGTGCCACCCGTGACAGGGGGTCCTCGCGCGAGCAGTACTTC. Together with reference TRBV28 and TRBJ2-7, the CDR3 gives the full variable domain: DVKVTQSSRYLVKRTGEKVFLECVQDMDHENMFWYRQDPGLGLRLIYFSYDVKMKEKGDIPEGYSVSREKKERFSLILESASTNQTSMYLCATRDRGSSREQYFGPGTRLTVT.

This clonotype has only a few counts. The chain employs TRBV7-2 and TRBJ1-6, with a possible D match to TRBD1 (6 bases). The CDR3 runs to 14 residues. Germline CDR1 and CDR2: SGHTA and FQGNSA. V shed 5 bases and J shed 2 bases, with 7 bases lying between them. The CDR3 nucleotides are TGTGCCAGCAGCGGGGGGCCCTATAATTCACCCCTCCACTTT. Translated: CASSGGPYNSPLHF.

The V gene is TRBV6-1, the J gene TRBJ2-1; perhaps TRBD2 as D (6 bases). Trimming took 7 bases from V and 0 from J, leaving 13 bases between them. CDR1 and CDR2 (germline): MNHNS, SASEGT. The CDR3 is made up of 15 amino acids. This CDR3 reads CASTAGSSSYNEQFF. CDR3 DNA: TGTGCCAGCACCGCGGGGTCCAGCTCCTACAATGAGCAGTTCTTC.